This is a list of T cell receptor beta chains from one sample in a study of T cell repertoires in cytomegalovirus infection. These receptors lack a known antigen. TCRdb reanalysed the reads using MiXCR and keeps one entry per CDR3 protein. The top ten clones hold 45% to 75% of a sample with about 74,000 distinct CDR3 sequences, approximately 30% of them seen once. Sequenced material: CD8+ T cells from cultured PBMCs, taken from culture after CMV antigen stimulation. All receptors derive from a human donor in good health (CMV status not recorded). Some clones in this sample may be carry-over from other donors' samples. The CDR3 runs from the conserved cysteine through the conserved F or W. A D gene is named only where the DNA matches it firmly. Size is stated for part of the rows, as once, few or many counts, or as a class when the clone is expanded.

d_call,j_call,clone_size,v_call,cdr3_aa,cdr3_nt
-,TRBJ2-3,many,TRBV11-2,CASSLHPGPDTQYF,TGTGCCAGCAGCTTACACCCGGGCCCAGATACGCAGTATTTT
-,TRBJ1-2,few,TRBV15,CATSGNGLEAYGYTF,TGTGCCACCAGCGGTAACGGATTGGAGGCCTATGGCTACACCTTC
TRBD2,TRBJ2-3,many,TRBV7-8,CASSLGGLVTDTQYF,TGTGCCAGCAGCTTAGGCGGACTAGTGACAGATACGCAGTATTTT
-,TRBJ2-3,-,TRBV12-3/TRBV12-4,CASSFSGAPLDTQYF,TGTGCCAGCAGCTTTAGCGGAGCCCCTTTGGATACGCAGTATTTT
TRBD1,TRBJ2-2,few,TRBV19,CASSIYYRDRETGELFF,TGTGCCAGTAGTATTTACTATCGGGACAGGGAAACCGGGGAGCTGTTTTTT
-,TRBJ2-7,few,TRBV7-9,CATGQQLKPPPGRYEQYF,TGTGCCACTGGCCAGCAGCTAAAACCCCCCCCGGGACGCTACGAGCAGTACTTC
-,TRBJ2-2,many,TRBV5-4,CASSSVGELFF,TGTGCCAGCAGCTCCGTCGGGGAGCTGTTTTTT
-,TRBJ2-3,few,TRBV6-6,CASSFLPIADFSTDTQYF,TGTGCCAGCAGTTTCCTACCGATAGCGGACTTTAGCACAGATACGCAGTATTTT
-,TRBJ2-3,few,TRBV12-5,CASGYGLGGYFTDTQYF,TGTGCTAGTGGTTATGGACTCGGCGGCTACTTCACAGATACGCAGTATTTT
-,TRBJ1-2,-,TRBV27,CASSLGGHGYTF,TGTGCCAGCAGTTTGGGGGGGCACGGCTACACCTTC
TRBD1,TRBJ2-7,-,TRBV28,CASNRDRDIYEQYF,TGTGCCAGCAACCGGGACAGGGACATCTACGAGCAGTACTTC
-,TRBJ2-5,-,TRBV11-2,CGSSLIRGAETQYF,TGTGGCAGCAGCTTAATTCGGGGGGCCGAGACCCAGTACTTC
TRBD1,TRBJ2-2,few,TRBV6-6,CASTTDRGSVLFF,TGTGCCAGCACCACGGACAGGGGATCGGTTCTGTTTTTT
-,TRBJ2-5,few,TRBV30,CAWASTGSAETQYF,TGTGCCTGGGCCAGTACAGGGTCTGCCGAGACCCAGTACTTC
-,TRBJ1-1,medium-sized,TRBV4-2,CASSQGGSTGTEAFF,TGTGCCAGCAGCCAAGGGGGGTCGACAGGAACTGAAGCTTTCTTT
TRBD1,TRBJ1-1,few,TRBV27,CASSSGTGARDTEAFF,TGTGCCAGCAGCTCCGGGACAGGGGCTCGGGACACTGAAGCTTTCTTT
TRBD1,TRBJ1-2,many,TRBV20-1,CSARPQNRTGRGDYGYTF,TGCAGTGCTAGACCCCAGAACAGGACAGGGCGAGGTGACTATGGCTACACCTTC